This TCR beta chain comes out of a study of blood T cell repertoires in COVID-19. The wider study: Samples representing acute and convalescent COVID-19 were sourced from the United States, Italy and Spain.

Original data processing: Reference gene primer amplification yielded estimated nucleated cell counts. Measured with immunoSEQ multiplex PCR; TCRdb has only the in-frame clones, and not every one. V, J and clone size were drawn from that table, and D and trimming were deduced from the DNA. The table lists 190,000 or so clones, about 90% of them singletons. The sample holds a few counts of this clone. This receptor was identified in a man aged 40-49 years with active or convalescent COVID-19. The sequenced sample was peripheral blood.

Here the CDR3 reads CASTPSGGLYTGELFF. CDR3 DNA: TGTGCCAGCACTCCTAGCGGGGGGCTTTACACCGGGGAGCTGTTTTTT. The gene calls are TRBV6-6 and TRBJ2-2; 11 bases align to TRBD2. V was pared by 7 bases and J by 3 bases, with 7 bases of the junction left unmatched. The CDR3 has 16 amino acids. The germline CDR1 and CDR2 sequences are MNHNY and SVGAGI (reference sequence).